Below are 30 T cell receptor beta chains sequenced from a single sample in a study of blood T cell repertoires in COVID-19. Using immunoSEQ multiplex PCR, the repertoire was profiled, and TCRdb retains in-frame clones only, with some absent. Counted here are 300,000 to 350,000 clones, more than 80% occurring once; the ten biggest clones make up roughly 7.3%. The specimen sequenced was peripheral blood. These receptors were taken from a woman aged 30 to 39 with COVID-19, enrolled during active disease.

This clone was seen a single time. The chain has TRBV3-1 (or the pseudogene TRBV3-2) and TRBJ2-1, with D maybe TRBD2 (5 bases). Per the germline V gene, CDR1 is LGHDT and CDR2 is YNNKEL (reference sequence). The V and J ends lost 6 bases and 4 bases respectively, with 10 bases between them. CDR3 length equals 13 residues. This chain's CDR3 is CASRPTRYNEQFF. Here the CDR3 DNA reads TGTGCCAGCAGACCCACTAGATACAATGAGCAGTTCTTC.

V usage is TRBV6-6 and J usage is TRBJ1-2; a weak D match, TRBD1 (5 bases). Trimming took off 0 bases at V and 4 bases at J, with 9 bases between the two ends. The CDR3 runs 14 residues. Germline V gene sequence: CDR1 MNHNY, CDR2 SVGAGI (reference sequence). In nucleotides, the CDR3 is TGTGCCAGCAGTTACTCGACAGTTCCCTATGGCTACACCTTC. It yields the protein CASSYSTVPYGYTF.

This clone has only a few counts. V gene TRBV25-1 combines with J gene TRBJ2-1, with D maybe TRBD2 (7 bases). The germline CDR1 and CDR2 sequences are MGHDK and SYGVNS. This CDR3 region has 16 residues. Trimming stripped 2 bases from V and 4 bases from J, with 15 bases between. DNA for the CDR3: TGTGCCAGCAGTGAAGGGGGGGGCTGGCTTTACAATGAGCAGTTCTTC. Its protein product is CASSEGGGWLYNEQFF.

This chain links TRBV6-5 with TRBJ2-3, with a weak D call TRBD2 (5 bases). Germline V lookup: CDR1 MNHEY, CDR2 SVGAGI. V shed 2 bases and J shed 2 bases, with 11 bases lying between them. There are 15 residues in the CDR3. In DNA form, the CDR3 reads TGTGCCAGCAGTTACGACCCGGGAACCACAGATACGCAGTATTTT. Protein: CASSYDPGTTDTQYF.

The chain joins TRBV19 to TRBJ2-2; 9 positions agree with TRBD1. Germline CDR1 LNHDA, CDR2 SQIVND (reference sequence). The CDR3 has 16 amino acids. After removal of 6 bases from V and 0 bases from J, the junction contained 5 bases not matched to a gene. Here the CDR3 DNA reads TGTGCCAGTAGAAGAACAGGGGGCACGAACACCGGGGAGCTGTTTTTT. It specifies CASRRTGGTNTGELFF.

The CDR3, as DNA: TGCGCCAGCAGCCAAGGACCCCGGGGGAATAATGAAAAACTGTTTTTT. This codes for CASSQGPRGNNEKLFF. V gene TRBV4-3 combines with J gene TRBJ1-4; possibly TRBD1 for D (5 bases). This CDR3 has 16 amino acids. The germline V and J ends were trimmed by 1 base and 4 bases, with 13 bases remaining between them. Germline assignment: CDR1 LGHNA and CDR2 YSLEER.

This clone was detected only once. CDR3 loop: CASSSRRDRGSPLHF. Here the CDR3 DNA reads TGTGCCAGCAGCTCCCGCAGGGACAGGGGGTCACCCCTCCACTTT. This chain links TRBV3-1 (or the pseudogene TRBV3-2) with TRBJ1-6; 11 positions match TRBD1. CDR3 length equals 15 residues. Unmatched junction bases numbered 7, after V lost 5 bases and J lost 10 bases. Looked up from germline, CDR1 is LGHDT and CDR2 is YNNKEL (reference sequence).

V usage is TRBV2 and J usage is TRBJ2-3; a possible D gene is TRBD1 (5 bases). This CDR3 comprises 14 residues. Germline V lookup: CDR1 SNHLY, CDR2 FYNNEI. Between the trimmed V and J ends, which lost 7 bases and 2 bases, there was a span of 13 bases. The CDR3 nucleotides are TGTGCCAGCACCGAAGGGGCGAACACAGATACGCAGTATTTT. Protein sequence: CASTEGANTDTQYF.

The chain links TRBV27 to TRBJ1-5; weak D call: TRBD1 (5 bases). CDR3 length: 17 residues. V shed 3 bases and J shed 10 bases, with 25 bases lying between them. Germline V gene data show CDR1 as MNHEY and CDR2 as SMNVEV (reference sequence). Written as DNA, the CDR3 is TGTGCCAGCAGTTTCAACCGACGGGGGGTCAATAGCACCCCCCAGCATTTT. This encodes CASSFNRRGVNSTPQHF.

DNA of the CDR3: TGTGCCAGCAGTTCGTCGACAGGGGGTTATTCACCCCTCCACTTT. Protein: CASSSSTGGYSPLHF. The chain carries TRBV27 and TRBJ1-6, with 9 bases aligning to TRBD1. Germline CDR1 and CDR2: MNHEY and SMNVEV (reference sequence). V shed 4 bases, J shed 8 bases, and the junction held 6 bases outside the gene matches. This CDR3 has 15 amino acids.

The J gene is TRBJ2-7, the V gene TRBV28, with D maybe TRBD2 (5 bases). Germline CDR1 reads MDHEN; CDR2 reads SYDVKM. This CDR3 spans 14 amino acids. V was cut by 2 bases and J by 5 bases, with 13 bases left in between. CDR3 nucleotide sequence: TGTGCCAGCAGTTTACACGGGGTAGGGAACGAGCAGTACTTC. Its translation is CASSLHGVGNEQYF.

J is TRBJ2-7 and V is TRBV5-3; TRBD2 matches 8 bases. TRBV5-3 is placed among ORFs of uncertain function. The ends lost 2 bases at V and 1 base at J; junction bases unmatched: 11. The CDR3 covers 17 residues. In DNA, the CDR3 is TGTGCCAGAAGCTTCCTAGCGGGCCCCACCCAGTCCTACGAGCAGTACTTC. Translation: CARSFLAGPTQSYEQYF.

The genes are TRBV4-3 and TRBJ2-5; D possibly corresponds to TRBD1 (6 bases). The CDR3 has 15 amino acids. Germline V lookup: CDR1 LGHNA, CDR2 YSLEER. V lost 0 bases and J 5 bases, leaving 13 bases between the germline ends. CDR3 region: CASSQDGARGETQYF. The CDR3 region has the DNA TGCGCCAGCAGCCAAGATGGGGCGAGGGGGGAGACCCAGTACTTC.

The J gene is TRBJ2-1, the V gene TRBV5-4; the match to TRBD2 covers 14 bases. CDR1 and CDR2 (germline): SGHNT, YYREEE (reference sequence). The CDR3 totals 18 residues. Trimming took 5 bases from V and 1 from J; bases not matched to a gene: 8. The CDR3 nucleotides read TGTGCCAGCAGTCTTGGGACTAGCGGGGGACGATCCTACAATGAGCAGTTCTTC. As protein: CASSLGTSGGRSYNEQFF.

The rearrangement joins TRBV6-2 or TRBV6-3 to TRBJ2-7; D unclear. This CDR3 has 12 amino acids. Per germline, CDR1 MNHEY and CDR2 SVGEGT. Trimming pared 4 bases from V and 6 bases from J, leaving 10 bases between. This CDR3 is CASSLVTGEQYF. In DNA form, the CDR3 reads TGTGCCAGCAGTTTAGTGACGGGCGAGCAGTACTTC.

This clone occurred a few times. The chain has TRBV3-1 (or the pseudogene TRBV3-2) and TRBJ2-7; D unclear. V lost 4 bases and J lost 1, with 5 bases in between. The CDR3 is 12 residues long. Germline V gene data show CDR1 as LGHDT and CDR2 as YNNKEL (reference sequence). Here the CDR3 DNA reads TGTGCCAGCAGCCTGGCATCCTACGAGCAGTACTTC. Encoded protein: CASSLASYEQYF.

The gene calls are TRBV10-3 and TRBJ2-3; no clear D gene. The V gene lost 4 bases and the J gene lost 0 bases, with 8 bases spanning the gap. The CDR3 covers 14 residues. Per the germline V gene, CDR1 is ENHRY and CDR2 is SYGVKD. The CDR3 DNA sequence: TGTGCCATCAGTGTACAGCCGAGCACAGATACGCAGTATTTT. This encodes CAISVQPSTDTQYF.

The chain has TRBV7-2 and TRBJ1-6; D not resolved. V was clipped by 0 bases and J by 8 bases, with 11 bases between them. Germline lookup yields CDR1 SGHTA and CDR2 FQGNSA. The CDR3 is 15 residues long. CDR3 nucleotides: TGTGCCAGCAGCTTAGCCAGGTCTCCCCATTCACCCCTCCACTTT. Its protein product is CASSLARSPHSPLHF.

This clone showed up just a few times. The rearrangement uses TRBV28 and TRBJ1-2; D is unresolved. This CDR3 comprises 14 residues. V lost 5 bases and J 4 bases, leaving 14 bases between the germline ends. Germline CDR1 is MDHEN and CDR2 is SYDVKM. CDR3 nucleotides: TGTGCCAGCAGTCCCCGTTTAGTTTCCTATGGCTACACCTTC. Protein product: CASSPRLVSYGYTF.

This rearrangement joins TRBV4-3 to TRBJ2-7, with D possibly being TRBD2 (6 bases). Trimming left V 0 bases short and J 4 bases short, with 19 bases between. Germline loops: CDR1 LGHNA, CDR2 YSLEER. This CDR3 is 17 amino acids long. DNA of the CDR3: TGCGCCAGCAGCCAAGAGACCCTCCCCCGGGAGAGGTACGAGCAGTACTTC. Translated, it gives CASSQETLPRERYEQYF.

CDR3 in DNA: TGTGCCAGCAGCTGGGAGGAAGGCCAAGAGACCCAGTACTTC. It codes for CASSWEEGQETQYF. The chain couples TRBV5-4 to TRBJ2-5; tentative D call: TRBD2 (6 bases). V lost 3 bases and J 1 base, leaving 10 bases between the germline ends. The CDR3 runs to 14 residues. Per the germline V gene, CDR1 is SGHNT and CDR2 is YYREEE (reference sequence). Full variable domain (outside the CDR3, taken from reference TRBV5-4 and TRBJ2-5): ETGVTQSPTHLIKTRGQQVTLRCSSQSGHNTVSWYQQALGQGPQFIFQYYREEENGRGNFPPRFSGLQFPNYSSELNVNALELDDSALYLCASSWEEGQETQYFGPGTRLLVL.

The rearrangement uses TRBV9 and TRBJ1-2; weak D call: TRBD1 (5 bases). V was pared by 0 bases and J by 8 bases, with 20 bases between. In germline, CDR1 is SGDLS, CDR2 YYNGEE. This CDR3 has 16 amino acids. The CDR3 loop reads CASSVAGGILDGGYTF. In DNA, the CDR3 is TGTGCCAGCAGCGTAGCGGGGGGTATTTTGGATGGAGGCTACACCTTC.

This chain links TRBV7-8 with TRBJ1-3; D unclear. V was shortened by 2 bases and J by 9 bases, with 8 bases between the two germline ends. This CDR3 contains 12 residues. The germline gives CDR1 SGHVS, CDR2 FQNEAQ. The CDR3 DNA is TGTGCCAGCAGCTTATCTAGTAGCACCATATATTTT. Translation: CASSLSSSTIYF.

J is TRBJ1-5 and V is TRBV30; D gene uncertain. V shed 0 bases and J shed 6 bases, with 9 bases lying between them. The CDR3 has 13 residues. Germline assignment: CDR1 GTSNPN and CDR2 SVGIG (reference sequence). The CDR3 loop reads CAWSVHGSQPQHF. CDR3 nucleotide sequence: TGTGCCTGGAGTGTACACGGGAGTCAGCCCCAGCATTTT.

The genes are TRBV5-6 and TRBJ2-5; 9 nucleotides align to TRBD1. J was trimmed by 5 bases and V by 4 bases; bases with no gene match: 6. Germline values: CDR1 SGHDT, CDR2 YYEEEE. This CDR3 has 14 amino acids. The CDR3 DNA follows: TGTGCCAGCAGCGAAACAGGGGGCTGGGAGACCCAGTACTTC. Translated: CASSETGGWETQYF. The full variable domain, its missing parts supplied by reference TRBV5-6 and TRBJ2-5, is DAGVTQSPTHLIKTRGQQVTLRCSPKSGHDTVSWYQQALGQGPQFIFQYYEEEERQRGNFPDRFSGHQFPNYSSELNVNALLLGDSALYLCASSETGGWETQYFGPGTRLLVL.

The chain has TRBV9 and TRBJ2-1, with TRBD2 matching 7 bases. The CDR3 has 16 amino acids. Germline trimming cut 4 bases from V and 8 bases from J; bases unmatched to any gene: 15. Looked up from germline, CDR1 is SGDLS and CDR2 is YYNGEE. CDR3 sequence reads: CASSPRSGLVIHEQFF. DNA for the CDR3: TGTGCCAGCAGCCCCAGGTCCGGACTAGTAATCCATGAGCAGTTCTTC.

Note on this clone: This sample includes further DNA sequences coding for the same CDR3. This chain connects TRBV27 to TRBJ2-2; D remains ambiguous. Germline lookup yields CDR1 MNHEY and CDR2 SMNVEV (reference sequence). The CDR3 contains 13 residues. V dropped 3 bases and J dropped 2 bases, with 4 bases sitting between them. For the CDR3, the DNA is TGTGCCAGCAGTTTGTCAAACACCGGGGAGCTGTTTTTT. It codes for CASSLSNTGELFF.

The chain links TRBV28 to TRBJ1-1, with 8 bases matching TRBD1. The length of the CDR3 is 17 residues. CDR1 MDHEN and CDR2 SYDVKM come from the germline V gene. The V segment lost 4 bases and the J segment 0 bases; nucleotides outside the gene matches: 10. CDR3 nucleotides: TGTGCCAGCAGTTCCACCGGACAGGGCCGTTTGAACACTGAAGCTTTCTTT. Encoded protein: CASSSTGQGRLNTEAFF.

The chain joins TRBV7-3 to TRBJ2-1; 10 bases are a match to TRBD2. V dropped 5 bases and J dropped 6; count of bases not matched to a gene: 7. This CDR3 is built from 15 residues. The germline CDR1 and CDR2 sequences are SGHTA and FQGTGA. The CDR3 protein is CASSVGLAGVNEQFF. In DNA form, the CDR3 reads TGTGCCAGCAGCGTGGGGCTAGCGGGAGTCAATGAGCAGTTCTTC.

The chain joins TRBV6-6 to TRBJ1-6; D is uncertain. The CDR3 is 16 residues long. Deletions cut 7 bases from V and 6 bases from J, with 19 bases between. Germline CDR1 reads MNHNY; CDR2 reads SVGAGI (reference sequence). The CDR3 is CASTRGRELLNSPLHF. The CDR3 DNA is TGTGCCAGCACCCGAGGGAGGGAACTTCTTAATTCACCCCTCCACTTT.